This T cell receptor (beta chain) came from a study of blood T cell repertoires in COVID-19. Overall study context: Sites in the United States, Italy and Spain provided acute and convalescent COVID-19 samples. In each case, the material was cDNA or gDNA derived from T cells, B-cell-depleted T cells, or PBMCs.

The CDR3 sequence is 15 residues long. The ends were cut back, 7 bases at V and 4 bases at J, with 19 bases in the middle. CDR1 is MNHEY, CDR2 SVGAGI, per germline. Under the authors' procedure: Amplified reference gene primers provided the basis for estimating nucleated cell counts. Method: immunoSEQ multiplex PCR; TCRdb's copy keeps in-frame clones and lacks some. The V and J calls and clone size come from that table; D and trimming were worked out from the DNA. The repertoire has about 290,000 clones, roughly 89% of them found once; the top ten carry 1.7%. This chain connects TRBV6-5 to TRBJ1-1; possibly TRBD1 for D (5 bases). Sequencing was carried out using PBMCs or T cells enriched from blood (not recorded which). The source is a woman in her thirties or forties who had recovered from COVID-19. In DNA form, the CDR3 reads TGTGCCAGCAACTCCCCCTTTGCAGGGATCACTGAAGCTTTCTTT. It specifies CASNSPFAGITEAFF.